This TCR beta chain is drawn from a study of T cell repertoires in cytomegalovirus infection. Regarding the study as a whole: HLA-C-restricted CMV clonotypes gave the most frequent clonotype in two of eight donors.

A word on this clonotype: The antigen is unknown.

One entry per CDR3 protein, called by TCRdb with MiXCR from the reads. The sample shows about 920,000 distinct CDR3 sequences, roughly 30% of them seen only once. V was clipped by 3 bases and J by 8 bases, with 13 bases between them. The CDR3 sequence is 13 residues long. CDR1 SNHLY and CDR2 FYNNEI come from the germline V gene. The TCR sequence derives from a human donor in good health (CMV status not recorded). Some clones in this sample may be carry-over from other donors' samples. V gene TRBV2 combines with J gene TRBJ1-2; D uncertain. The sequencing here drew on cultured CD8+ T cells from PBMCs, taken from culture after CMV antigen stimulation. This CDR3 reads CASSDETSRGYTF. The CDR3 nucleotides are TGTGCCAGCAGTGACGAGACATCGAGGGGCTACACCTTC. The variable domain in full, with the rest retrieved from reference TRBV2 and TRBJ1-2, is EPEVTQTPSHQVTQMGQEVILRCVPISNHLYFYWYRQILGQKVEFLVSFYNNEISEKSEIFDDQFSVERPDGSNFTLKIRSTKLEDSAMYFCASSDETSRGYTFGSGTRLTVV.